This TCR beta chain was identified during a study of siplizumab effects on memory and regulatory T cells. General study points: Unstimulated subsets accounted for the mapping of only a minor share of the clones that were alloreactive. Many proliferating CD4+ or CD8+ clones remained unclassified. Roughly 75-96% of them could not be assigned either a naive or a memory phenotype.

Assay: immunoSEQ multiplex PCR; the TCRdb copy retains only in-frame clones and omits some. The table lists about 82,000 clones, approximately 90% of them singletons. V lost 4 bases to trimming and J lost 0 bases, with 16 bases between them. This CDR3 spans 17 amino acids. CDR1 is SNHLY and CDR2 is FYNNEI in the germline V gene. About this clone: The antigen remains unidentified.

The sequence was obtained from a human donor in good health. V is TRBV2 and J is TRBJ1-3; possibly TRBD1 for D (5 bases). The sequencing sample was made of Tregs sorted from blood. The CDR3 bases are TGTGCCAGCAGTGCAACCGAGGACATACGCTCTGGAAACACCATATATTTT. Translating it yields CASSATEDIRSGNTIYF.